Below, 18 T cell receptor beta chains from the same sample are listed, as sequenced in a study of T cells in tuberculosis. As to time point: new active TB diagnosis, blood taken before or within 7 days of starting treatment. Produced via immunoSEQ multiplex PCR; TCRdb's table is partial and in-frame only. The sample gives 30,000 to 40,000 clones, over 85% of which show up once; over 10% is in the top ten. The starting material was PBMCs, obtained at tuberculosis diagnosis. The receptors come from an adult with tuberculosis.

The CDR3 DNA follows: TGTGCCATCAGTGACTTGGGAGAAATTCTCTCTGGAAACACCATATATTTT. Its translation is CAISDLGEILSGNTIYF. The chain has TRBV10-3 and TRBJ1-3; the D is unclear. Per germline, CDR1 ENHRY and CDR2 SYGVKD. V was shortened by 3 bases and J by 0 bases, with 15 bases between the two germline ends. The CDR3 extends over 17 amino acids.

The genes are TRBV18 and TRBJ2-3; TRBD2 matches 8 bases. The V and J ends lost 5 bases and 2 bases, in that order; junction bases with no gene match: 6. In germline, CDR1 is KGHSH, CDR2 LQKENI. This CDR3 contains 15 residues. The CDR3 protein is CASSATSGVTDTQYF. As DNA, the CDR3 is TGTGCCAGCTCAGCAACTAGCGGAGTCACAGATACGCAGTATTTT.

This sequence joins TRBV28 and TRBJ1-5, with D maybe TRBD1 (6 bases). Per germline, CDR1 MDHEN and CDR2 SYDVKM. V shed 7 bases and J shed 3 bases, with 16 bases lying between them. This CDR3 spans 15 amino acids. The CDR3 DNA reads TGTGCCAGCATCCCGCAAGACAGGCCCAATCAGCCCCAGCATTTT. Translated: CASIPQDRPNQPQHF.

The DNA of the CDR3 is TGTGCCAGCGAGGGGACGGCGGGAGAAGATACGCAGTATTTT. Amino acid sequence: CASEGTAGEDTQYF. The chain links TRBV9 to TRBJ2-3; 7 nucleotides line up with TRBD2. The germline V gene has CDR1 SGDLS and CDR2 YYNGEE. The ends lost 7 bases at V and 5 bases at J; junction bases unmatched: 10. The CDR3 loop spans 14 amino acids.

This clone was counted a single time. The rearrangement joins TRBV6-5 to TRBJ1-1, with D unresolved. Germline V CDR1 and CDR2: MNHEY, SVGAGI. The CDR3 length is 13 residues. The germline V and J ends were trimmed by 3 bases and 1 base, with 6 bases remaining between them. The CDR3 sequence is CASSYQENTEAFF. CDR3 sequence (DNA): TGTGCCAGCAGTTATCAGGAGAACACTGAAGCTTTCTTT.

The CDR3 region has the DNA TGTGCCAGCAGCACCGACGGTGGGGGCGACTACGAGCAGTACTTC. Translated: CASSTDGGGDYEQYF. The V call is TRBV4-2, the J call TRBJ2-7, with TRBD1 as a possible D gene (6 bases). V was shortened by 5 bases and J by 3 bases, with 17 bases between the two germline ends. The CDR3 is 15 amino acids. The germline CDR1 and CDR2 sequences are LGHNA and YNFKEQ.

The chain couples TRBV30 to TRBJ2-2, with 8 bases lining up with TRBD1. J gave up 4 bases and V 5 bases, and 9 bases lay outside the gene matches. The germline gives CDR1 GTSNPN, CDR2 SVGIG (reference sequence). This CDR3 is 15 amino acids long. This CDR3 is CAWGHGQGSTGELFF. CDR3 in DNA: TGTGCCTGGGGACATGGACAGGGTAGCACCGGGGAGCTGTTTTTT.

In its sample, this clone was seen a few times. This rearrangement joins TRBV30 to TRBJ1-4, with 8 bases matching TRBD1. CDR1 GTSNPN and CDR2 SVGIG come from the germline V gene (reference sequence). The CDR3 runs 17 residues. With V trimmed by 1 base and J by 6 bases, 13 bases remained unmatched. The DNA for the CDR3 is TGTGCCTGGAGTGGGGGATCGACAGGGGAAGTACATGAAAAACTGTTTTTT. Translated, it gives CAWSGGSTGEVHEKLFF.

The chain links TRBV10-3 to TRBJ1-1, with D possibly matching TRBD1 (5 bases). Deletions cut 3 bases from V and 0 bases from J, with 8 bases between. CDR3 size: 14 residues. Germline CDR1 ENHRY, CDR2 SYGVKD. The CDR3 loop reads CAISESGMNTEAFF. In DNA, the CDR3 is TGTGCCATCAGTGAATCAGGGATGAACACTGAAGCTTTCTTT.

The chain is built from TRBV10-3 and TRBJ1-1; 7 nucleotides line up with TRBD1. This CDR3 is built from 12 residues. Trimming at V came to 4 bases and at J to 7 bases, leaving 3 bases not matched to a gene. Germline lookup yields CDR1 ENHRY and CDR2 SYGVKD. The CDR3 loop is CAISGQGDEAFF. CDR3 in DNA: TGTGCCATCAGTGGGCAGGGGGATGAAGCTTTCTTT.

The rearrangement links TRBV30 to TRBJ1-6; TRBD1 is a possible D gene (5 bases). The CDR3 is made up of 15 amino acids. The ends were cut back, 0 bases at V and 11 bases at J, with 17 bases in the middle. From germline, CDR1 is GTSNPN and CDR2 SVGIG (reference sequence). CDR3 amino acids: CAWSVHPPGGTPLHF. The CDR3 DNA reads TGTGCCTGGAGTGTACACCCCCCCGGGGGAACACCCCTCCACTTT.

The table lists this clone with a count of one. V gene TRBV27 combines with J gene TRBJ2-1; 7 nucleotides match TRBD2. Looked up from germline, CDR1 is MNHEY and CDR2 is SMNVEV (reference sequence). The J segment lost 6 bases and the V segment lost 3 bases, leaving 2 bases of the junction unmatched. This CDR3 is built from 13 residues. CDR3 sequence (DNA): TGTGCCAGCAGTTTGGGAGGGTCCAATGAGCAGTTCTTC. It yields the protein CASSLGGSNEQFF.

Only a few counts were recorded for this clone. The V call is TRBV2, the J call TRBJ1-5; 8 nucleotides match TRBD1. CDR1 and CDR2 (germline): SNHLY, FYNNEI. CDR3 length: 15 residues. The V segment lost 6 bases and the J segment 0 bases; nucleotides outside the gene matches: 4. The CDR3 reads CASRDRALSNQPQHF. DNA for the CDR3: TGTGCCAGCAGGGACAGGGCCCTTAGCAATCAGCCCCAGCATTTT.

This clone was observed a handful of times. The chain is built from TRBV5-4 and TRBJ1-6; 7 bases line up with TRBD1. The CDR3 is 18 amino acids. V was clipped by 4 bases and J by 10 bases; unmatched bases: 20. Germline V gene sequence: CDR1 SGHNT, CDR2 YYREEE (reference sequence). In DNA form, the CDR3 reads TGTGCCAGCAGCCCTCCACCCGCGGTAACAGGGGATCGATCACCCCTCCACTTT. Translated, it gives CASSPPPAVTGDRSPLHF. Using reference TRBV5-4 and TRBJ1-6 for the parts outside the CDR3, the full variable domain is ETGVTQSPTHLIKTRGQQVTLRCSSQSGHNTVSWYQQALGQGPQFIFQYYREEENGRGNFPPRFSGLQFPNYSSELNVNALELDDSALYLCASSPPPAVTGDRSPLHFGNGTRLTVT.

The gene calls are TRBV30 and TRBJ1-1, with D tentatively TRBD1 (5 bases). CDR1 is GTSNPN and CDR2 is SVGIG in the germline V gene (reference sequence). The length of the CDR3 is 13 residues. The V end lost 0 bases, the J end lost 5 bases, and 10 bases lay between the germline ends. CDR3 DNA: TGTGCCTGGAGTGTTTCGGGGGGGACTGAAGCTTTCTTT. It specifies CAWSVSGGTEAFF.

This clone was seen a few times. The gene calls are TRBV4-1 and TRBJ1-2; 7 bases match TRBD1. V trimming: 4 bases; J trimming: 4 bases; junction bases outside the gene matches: 9. Germline CDR1 reads MGHRA; CDR2 reads YSYEKL. This CDR3 contains 15 residues. In nucleotides, the CDR3 is TGCGCCAGCAGCCTTCAGGGGGTTGAGGGCTATGGCTACACCTTC. It yields the protein CASSLQGVEGYGYTF.

The chain carries TRBV11-2 and TRBJ2-2; TRBD1 aligns across 9 bases. The CDR3 sequence is 17 residues long. V shed 4 bases, J shed 1 base, and the junction held 7 bases outside the gene matches. Germline V gives CDR1 SGHAT, CDR2 FQNNGV. CDR3 amino acids: CASSSWGQGRNTGELFF. The DNA for the CDR3 is TGTGCCAGCAGCTCCTGGGGACAGGGAAGGAACACCGGGGAGCTGTTTTTT. The whole variable domain, filled in from reference TRBV11-2 and TRBJ2-2, reads EAGVAQSPRYKIIEKRQSVAFWCNPISGHATLYWYQQILGQGPKLLIQFQNNGVVDDSQLPKDRFSAERLKGVDSTLKIQPAKLEDSAVYLCASSSWGQGRNTGELFFGEGSRLTVL.

This chain joins TRBV9 and TRBJ1-1; 7 bases are shared with TRBD1. V shed 3 bases and J 2 bases; nucleotides not matched to a gene: 4. The CDR3 consists of 14 residues. Per germline, CDR1 SGDLS and CDR2 YYNGEE. This CDR3 is CASSAQGGNTEAFF. CDR3 nucleotides: TGTGCCAGCAGCGCCCAGGGGGGAAACACTGAAGCTTTCTTT.